The 12 T cell receptor beta chains listed next were all sequenced from one sample in a study of CD8+CD57+ T cells in acquired aplastic anemia. Genomic DNA acted as the template from which TCR beta VDJ combination and CDR3 sequence profiling were carried out. TCRdb recomputed calls from the reads with MiXCR, one row per CDR3 protein. The sample comprises 300,000 or so distinct CDR3 sequences, roughly 59% of which are singletons, and around 1.2% rests with the top ten. Patients picked for sequencing had shown CD8+CD57+ cell expansion detected by flow cytometry. The sample taken for sequencing was sorted CD4+, CD8+, or CD8+CD57+ T cells (not recorded which) from PBMCs. These receptors all stem from a human donor with aplastic anemia.

In nucleotides, the CDR3 is TGTGCCACCAGCAGAGATCTCTCCAGACTAACAGGCGGCTACACCTTC. Its translation is CATSRDLSRLTGGYTF. The chain is built from TRBV15 and TRBJ1-2, with a tentative D call TRBD1 (5 bases). V lost 0 bases and J 8 bases, leaving 19 bases between the germline ends. CDR1 and CDR2 (germline): LNHNV, YYDKDF (reference sequence). The CDR3 is 16 amino acids.

The chain uses TRBV7-2 and TRBJ2-2, with 7 bases matching TRBD1. Germline CDR1 and CDR2: SGHTA and FQGNSA. Losses at the gene ends were 5 bases for V and 10 bases for J; bases not matched to a gene: 4. The CDR3 totals 12 residues. CDR3 protein: CASSPTGVELFF. The CDR3 DNA is TGTGCCAGCAGCCCCACAGGGGTGGAGCTGTTTTTT.

The chain combines TRBV7-3 with TRBJ2-2; D remains unclear. V lost 5 bases and J 0 bases, leaving 7 bases between the germline ends. CDR1 and CDR2 (germline): SGHTA, FQGTGA. The CDR3 sequence is 14 residues long. DNA for the CDR3: TGTGCCAGCAGCAACAAATCGAACACCGGGGAGCTGTTTTTT. Translation gives CASSNKSNTGELFF.

The chain recombines TRBV5-1 with TRBJ2-7, with 12 nucleotides matching TRBD2. After removal of 1 base from V and 5 bases from J, the junction contained 4 bases not matched to a gene. Germline assignment: CDR1 SGHRS and CDR2 YFSETQ. CDR3 length: 15 amino acids. CDR3 coding DNA: TGCGCCAGCAGCTTGAGGACTAGCGGGGATGACGAGCAGTACTTC. Residues: CASSLRTSGDDEQYF.

The CDR3 loop is CASSSGGGVYEQYF. As DNA, the CDR3 is TGTGCCAGCAGCTCCGGGGGGGGGGTCTACGAGCAGTACTTC. The rearrangement joins TRBV7-9 to TRBJ2-7; 8 bases line up with TRBD2. CDR3 size: 14 residues. Germline V gene sequence: CDR1 SEHNR, CDR2 FQNEAQ (reference sequence). Trimming took 4 bases from V and 3 from J; bases not matched to a gene: 5.

This rearrangement joins TRBV10-3 to TRBJ2-5; D ambiguous. This CDR3 comprises 8 residues. V was pared by 3 bases and J by 11 bases, with 1 base between. The germline gives CDR1 ENHRY, CDR2 SYGVKD. The CDR3 DNA sequence: TGTGCCATCAGTGATCAGTACTTC. It encodes CAISDQYF.

For this clonotype: With a much larger clone just one base away, this may be a read error. The chain uses TRBV4-1 and TRBJ1-4; weak D call: TRBD1 (5 bases). Germline V gene lookup returns CDR1 MGHRA and CDR2 YSYEKL. The CDR3 is made up of 16 amino acids. CDR3 sequence: CTSSQDPQVFNEKLFF. CDR3 sequence (DNA): TGCACCAGCAGCCAAGATCCACAGGTCTTTAATGAAAAACTGTTTTTT.

This clonotype was counted only a few times. The chain's CDR3 is CASSLYSVLEEQYF. The CDR3 DNA is TGTGCCAGCAGCTTATACAGCGTCCTTGAGGAGCAGTACTTC. V is TRBV7-2 and J is TRBJ2-7; no firm D call. V lost 2 bases, J lost 7 bases, and 15 bases lay in between. Germline assignment: CDR1 SGHTA and CDR2 FQGNSA. The CDR3 spans 14 residues. Based on the CDR3 plus reference TRBV7-2 and TRBJ2-7, the full variable domain is GAGVSQSPSNKVTEKGKDVELRCDPISGHTALYWYRQSLGQGLEFLIYFQGNSAPDKSGLPSDRFSAERTGGSVSTLTIQRTQQEDSAVYLCASSLYSVLEEQYFGPGTRLTVT.

J is TRBJ1-2 and V is TRBV5-6; D is possibly TRBD1 (5 bases). Looked up from germline, CDR1 is SGHDT and CDR2 is YYEEEE. The CDR3 is 15 amino acids. The V end was cut by 0 bases, the J end by 2 bases, with 11 bases between. CDR3 sequence (DNA): TGTGCCAGCAGCTTGGAATGGGGGGAGAACTATGGCTACACCTTC. Amino acid sequence: CASSLEWGENYGYTF.

The table lists this clonotype with a few counts. This sequence joins TRBV10-2 and TRBJ1-2; 9 bases align to TRBD1. This CDR3 spans 14 amino acids. Germline V lookup: CDR1 WSHSY, CDR2 SAAADI. J lost 6 bases, V lost 6 bases, and 8 bases had no gene match. DNA for the CDR3: TGCGCCAGCAGGGGCTTAGGGACAGGGAATGGCTACACCTTC. Its translation: CASRGLGTGNGYTF.

The chain couples TRBV10-3 to TRBJ2-3; D may be TRBD2 (6 bases). The CDR3 is made up of 13 amino acids. V was pared by 3 bases and J by 6 bases, with 10 bases between. Germline V gives CDR1 ENHRY, CDR2 SYGVKD. The CDR3 loop is CAISDGGVDTQYF. Written as DNA, the CDR3 is TGTGCCATCAGTGACGGCGGGGTTGATACGCAGTATTTT.

V gene TRBV7-2 combines with J gene TRBJ2-7, with a possible D match to TRBD2 (5 bases). This CDR3 has 13 amino acids. CDR1 is SGHTA and CDR2 is FQGNSA in the germline V gene. V was clipped by 1 base and J by 5 bases, with 9 bases between them. The DNA for the CDR3 is TGTGCCAGCAGCTTAGTTACCGGGAACGAGCAGTACTTC. Protein sequence: CASSLVTGNEQYF.